This TCR beta chain was found in a study of siplizumab effects on memory and regulatory T cells. General study findings and limits: Whether proliferating Tregs in siplizumab cultures suppress was not functionally confirmed. Reactions containing siplizumab showed mappable alloreactive CD4+ clones averaging approximately 73% Treg-derived, versus approximately 26% in controls. Fewer alloreactive sequences mapped to unstimulated CD4+ memory cells under siplizumab.

The table came from immunoSEQ multiplex PCR; TCRdb's copy has only in-frame clones and leaves some out. The sample has about 97,000 clones; 80% to 95% are singletons. On this clone: Antigen specificity is unknown.

Deletions cut 6 bases from V and 4 bases from J, with 22 bases between. The CDR3 totals 17 residues. From germline, CDR1 is MDHEN and CDR2 SYDVKM. The chain is built from TRBV28 and TRBJ1-5, with D uncertain. Sequenced: CD4+ T cells sorted from blood. This TCR came from a human donor in good health. This chain's CDR3 is CASSPPGQASPNQPQHF. Written as DNA, the CDR3 is TGTGCCAGCAGCCCACCCGGGCAGGCTAGTCCGAATCAGCCCCAGCATTTT.